The 23 T cell receptor beta chains listed next were all sequenced from one sample in a study of post-analysis software for immune sequencing data. Findings and caveats of the study: Five or six TRBV segments (TRBV5-6, TRBV5-1 and TRBV20-1 among them) occurred more frequently in patients than in controls.

Researchers reported that TCR beta cDNA libraries carried unique molecular identifiers. TCRdb fed the PCR reads into MiXCR, producing one record per CDR3 protein. The table has hundreds of thousands of distinct CDR3 sequences, about 57% seen once; the top ten hold 4.6%. Antigen specificity for these receptors is unknown. The sequenced sample consisted of blood. The receptors derive from a girl aged 5 to 17 with multiple sclerosis.

V and J are TRBV6-5 and TRBJ1-2; weak D call: TRBD1 (5 bases). Trimming took off 1 base at V and 6 bases at J, with 12 bases between the two ends. The CDR3 is 14 residues long. Germline V CDR1 and CDR2: MNHEY, SVGAGI. The CDR3 is CASSYLAGAHGYTF. CDR3 nucleotide sequence: TGTGCCAGCAGTTACTTGGCTGGGGCGCATGGCTACACCTTC.

This clonotype showed up many times. At one boundary the junction diverges from the germline segment, which might be a read error. The rearrangement joins TRBV12-3 or TRBV12-4 to TRBJ2-5; tentatively, D is TRBD2 (5 bases). The CDR3 spans 13 residues. The DNA of the CDR3 is TGCGCCAGCAGCTTGCGAGGGAAAGAGACCCAGTACTTC. This gives the protein CASSLRGKETQYF.

There are a few counts of this clonotype. Compared with germline, one end of the junction differs, possibly owing to a read error. This chain uses TRBV5-5 with TRBJ2-7; D may correspond to TRBD1 or TRBD2 (5 bases each). Judging by the DNA end, TRBJ2-5 fits better; the J call may be wrong. This CDR3 is 13 amino acids long. From germline, CDR1 is SGHKS and CDR2 YYEKEE (reference sequence). The CDR3 sequence: CASTLEGTETQYF. CDR3 sequence (DNA): TGTGCCAGCACCTTGGAAGGGACGGAGACCCAGTACTTC.

This chain links TRBV7-6 with TRBJ2-5; 10 bases align to TRBD1. Germline values: CDR1 SGHVS, CDR2 FNYEAQ. The CDR3 covers 15 residues. Losses at the gene ends were 0 bases for V and 11 bases for J; bases not matched to a gene: 9. CDR3 protein: CASSLAGTGVGEQYF. CDR3 sequence (DNA): TGTGCCAGCAGCTTAGCCGGGACAGGGGTGGGGGAGCAGTACTTC.

The CDR3 loop reads CASSFPRGGGQETQYF. The CDR3 region has the DNA TGTGCCAGCAGTTTCCCTAGGGGGGGGGGACAAGAGACCCAGTACTTC. This sequence joins TRBV12-3 or TRBV12-4 and TRBJ2-5, with a tentative D call TRBD2 (7 bases). The V and J ends lost 3 bases and 2 bases respectively, with 16 bases between them. CDR3 length equals 16 residues.

This clonotype was observed a few times. This sequence joins TRBV4-1 and TRBJ2-7, with TRBD1 as a possible D gene (5 bases). Trimming took off 1 base at V and 1 base at J, with 11 bases between the two ends. Germline CDR1 and CDR2: MGHRA and YSYEKL. The CDR3 covers 15 residues. The CDR3 loop reads CASSQGGHGSYEQYF. The CDR3 region has the DNA TGCGCCAGCAGCCAAGGAGGACACGGATCCTACGAGCAGTACTTC.

V gene TRBV20-1 combines with J gene TRBJ2-5; the D gene is possibly TRBD2 (5 bases). The ends were cut back, 3 bases at V and 11 bases at J, with 22 bases in the middle. There are 14 residues in the CDR3. Germline V gene sequence: CDR1 DFQATT, CDR2 SNEGSKA (reference sequence). CDR3 bases: TGCAGTGCTAGCCGTCCGGGATCATACAATGAGCAGTACTTC. Encoded protein: CSASRPGSYNEQYF.

The rearrangement joins TRBV20-1 to TRBJ2-7; weak D call: TRBD2 (5 bases). Trimming took 4 bases from V and 2 from J, leaving 12 bases between them. Looked up from germline, CDR1 is DFQATT and CDR2 is SNEGSKA (reference sequence). CDR3 length equals 13 residues. CDR3: CSATPGTPYEQYF. CDR3 in DNA: TGCAGTGCTACCCCGGGAACCCCCTACGAGCAGTACTTC.

The chain couples TRBV20-1 to TRBJ2-3, with 7 positions matching TRBD2. Losses at the gene ends were 0 bases for V and 8 bases for J; bases not matched to a gene: 11. The CDR3 sequence is 15 residues long. Germline V lookup: CDR1 DFQATT, CDR2 SNEGSKA (reference sequence). The CDR3 nucleotides read TGCAGTGCTAGAGATCCGACTAGCTCCTCGGCTACGCAGTATTTT. Its protein is CSARDPTSSSATQYF.

The CDR3 loop reads CASSTDPGGGPQHF. The CDR3, as DNA: TGTGCCAGCAGCACCGACCCAGGGGGTGGGCCCCAGCATTTT. This sequence joins TRBV7-2 and TRBJ1-5; 7 bases fit TRBD1. In germline, CDR1 is SGHTA, CDR2 FQGNSA. With V trimmed by 5 bases and J by 9 bases, 10 bases remained unmatched. The CDR3 covers 14 residues.

This clonotype has only a few counts. The CDR3 DNA sequence: TGTGCCAGCAGGACTAGCGGGAGCTACAATGAGCAGTTCTTC. This sequence encodes CASRTSGSYNEQFF. V and J are TRBV12-3 or TRBV12-4 and TRBJ2-1; TRBD2 matches at 12 bases. The CDR3 is made up of 14 amino acids. J was trimmed by 3 bases and V by 6 bases; bases with no gene match: 0.

The sample holds a few counts of this clonotype. The genes are TRBV20-1 and TRBJ2-7; 9 bases are a match to TRBD1. The CDR3 has 15 amino acids. CDR1 is DFQATT and CDR2 is SNEGSKA in the germline V gene (reference sequence). The trim removed 3 bases at V and 3 bases at J, leaving 9 bases unmatched. The CDR3 loop reads CSARRGQGRLYEQYF. CDR3 sequence (DNA): TGCAGTGCTAGGCGAGGACAGGGGCGGCTCTACGAGCAGTACTTC.

The V and J genes are TRBV20-1 and TRBJ2-3, with D unresolved. CDR1 and CDR2 from the germline V gene are DFQATT and SNEGSKA (reference sequence). The germline V and J ends were trimmed by 4 bases and 5 bases, with 16 bases remaining between them. This CDR3 comprises 14 residues. Written as DNA, the CDR3 is TGCAGTGCTATCGATCATGTCGGGCTAGATACGCAGTATTTT. Its protein product is CSAIDHVGLDTQYF.

This clonotype has a handful of counts. The chain recombines TRBV6-5 with TRBJ2-5; either TRBD1 or TRBD2 may supply D (5 bases each). The CDR3 covers 14 residues. Trimming cost V 0 bases and J 2 bases, with 7 bases left between them. CDR1 and CDR2 from the germline V gene are MNHEY and SVGAGI. Here the CDR3 reads CASSYSGPQETQYF. The CDR3 coding sequence is TGTGCCAGCAGTTACTCGGGACCACAAGAGACCCAGTACTTC.

The chain has TRBV29-1 and TRBJ2-1; 7 positions agree with TRBD2. The CDR3 sequence is 17 residues long. J was trimmed by 3 bases and V by 6 bases; bases with no gene match: 17. Germline-derived CDR1 and CDR2 are SQVTM and ANQGSEA. The CDR3 here is CSVPGRLTSVHYNEQFF. The DNA of the CDR3 is TGCAGCGTACCGGGACGGCTTACTAGCGTCCACTACAATGAGCAGTTCTTC.

The V gene is TRBV10-3, the J gene TRBJ2-5; TRBD1 matches 8 bases. The CDR3 has 14 amino acids. V lost 4 bases and J lost 5; bases outside the gene matches: 6. From germline, CDR1 is ENHRY and CDR2 SYGVKD. The CDR3 is CAISGRTGRETQYF. The CDR3 coding sequence is TGTGCCATCAGTGGACGGACAGGGAGGGAGACCCAGTACTTC.

This rearrangement joins TRBV6-5 to TRBJ2-7, with 14 bases lining up with TRBD2. With the DNA end fitting TRBJ2-5 better, the J assignment may be wrong. The CDR3 has 16 amino acids. CDR1 MNHEY and CDR2 SVGAGI come from the germline V gene. DNA for the CDR3: TGTGCCAGCAGTTACACGGGACTAGCGGGAGTTCGGACCCAGTACTTC. Protein product: CASSYTGLAGVRTQYF.

This clonotype has at least ten counts. This chain uses TRBV5-1 with TRBJ2-2; 7 bases are shared with TRBD1. V lost 3 bases, J lost 4 bases, and 6 bases stayed unmatched. This CDR3 region has 15 residues. CDR1 is SGHRS and CDR2 is YFSETQ in the germline V gene. The CDR3: CASSSTPGGTGELFF. The CDR3 region has the DNA TGCGCCAGCAGCTCAACCCCAGGGGGCACCGGGGAGCTGTTTTTT.

The chain employs TRBV20-1 and TRBJ2-1; D possibly matches TRBD1 or TRBD2 (5 bases each). Germline values: CDR1 DFQATT, CDR2 SNEGSKA (reference sequence). Trimming left V 1 base short and J 9 bases short, with 7 bases between. CDR3 length: 11 residues. DNA of the CDR3: TGCAGTGCTAGAGCTGGGACTGAGCAGTTCTTC. This encodes CSARAGTEQFF.

This chain links TRBV20-1 with TRBJ1-1, with 10 positions matching TRBD1. With V trimmed by 3 bases and J by 5 bases, 6 bases remained unmatched. This CDR3 comprises 14 residues. Germline assignment: CDR1 DFQATT and CDR2 SNEGSKA (reference sequence). The DNA for the CDR3 is TGCAGTGCTAGGGGGGACAGGGGAGGGACTGAAGCTTTCTTT. Its protein is CSARGDRGGTEAFF.

The V call is TRBV20-1, the J call TRBJ2-4, with 7 bases lining up with TRBD1. The DNA end is more similar to TRBJ2-7, so the J call may be wrong. The CDR3 spans 13 residues. Germline-derived CDR1 and CDR2 are DFQATT and SNEGSKA (reference sequence). The CDR3 sequence: CSATGQNYYEQYF. The CDR3 coding sequence is TGCAGTGCAACGGGACAGAATTACTACGAGCAGTACTTC.

This sequence joins TRBV5-4 and TRBJ1-1; tentative D call: TRBD1 (5 bases). The CDR3 extends over 15 amino acids. Trimming took 4 bases from V and 0 from J, leaving 13 bases between them. Germline V gene sequence: CDR1 SGHNT, CDR2 YYREEE (reference sequence). The DNA of the CDR3 is TGTGCCAGCAGCCCAGCCGGACACTTGAACACTGAAGCTTTCTTT. The encoded protein is CASSPAGHLNTEAFF.

Remarks on this clonotype: The junction differs from germline at one of its ends, possibly a read error. This chain joins TRBV29-1 and TRBJ2-1; D is uncertain. The CDR3 contains 12 residues. Germline values: CDR1 SQVTM, CDR2 ANQGSEA. CDR3 region: CSVVQVLNEKFF. CDR3 nucleotide sequence: TGCAGCGTTGTTCAGGTACTCAATGAGAAGTTCTTC.